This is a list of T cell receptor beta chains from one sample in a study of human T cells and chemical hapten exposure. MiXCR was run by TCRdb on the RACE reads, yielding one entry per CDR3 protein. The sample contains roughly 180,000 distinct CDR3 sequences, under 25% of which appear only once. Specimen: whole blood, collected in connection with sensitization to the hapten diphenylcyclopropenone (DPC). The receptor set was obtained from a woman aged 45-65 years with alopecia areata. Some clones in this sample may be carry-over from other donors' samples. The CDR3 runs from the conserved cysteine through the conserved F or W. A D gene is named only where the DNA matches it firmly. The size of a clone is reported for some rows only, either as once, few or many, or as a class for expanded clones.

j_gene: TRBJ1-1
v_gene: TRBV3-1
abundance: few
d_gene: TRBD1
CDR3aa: CASSQGTGATEAFF
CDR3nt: TGTGCCAGCAGCCAAGGGACAGGGGCCACTGAAGCTTTCTTT

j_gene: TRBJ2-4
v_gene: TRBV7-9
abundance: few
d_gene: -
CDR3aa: CASSFEGSKNIQYF
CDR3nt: TGTGCCAGCAGCTTTGAGGGGTCCAAAAACATTCAGTACTTC

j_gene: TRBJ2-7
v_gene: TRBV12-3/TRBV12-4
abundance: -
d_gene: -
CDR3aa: CASSLEVVADPYEQYF
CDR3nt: TGTGCCAGCAGTTTAGAAGTGGTAGCCGACCCCTACGAGCAGTACTTC

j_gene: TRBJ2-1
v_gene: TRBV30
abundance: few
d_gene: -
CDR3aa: CAWSDQLGYNEQFF
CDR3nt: TGTGCCTGGAGTGACCAATTGGGCTACAATGAGCAGTTCTTC

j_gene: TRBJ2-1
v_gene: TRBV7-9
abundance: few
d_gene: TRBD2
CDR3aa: CASSLTGGPYEQFF
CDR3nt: TGTGCCAGCAGCTTAACGGGAGGGCCATATGAGCAGTTCTTC

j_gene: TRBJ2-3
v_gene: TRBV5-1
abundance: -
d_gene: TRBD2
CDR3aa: CASSKTSGASTDTQYF
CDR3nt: TGCGCCAGCAGCAAGACTAGCGGGGCTAGCACAGATACGCAGTATTTT

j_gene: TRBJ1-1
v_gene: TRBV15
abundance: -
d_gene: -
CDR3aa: CATSRDNGDSEAFF
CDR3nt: TGTGCCACCAGCAGAGATAATGGGGATAGTGAAGCTTTCTTT

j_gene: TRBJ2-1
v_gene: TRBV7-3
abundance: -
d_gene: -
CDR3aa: CASSLIGQSHEQFF
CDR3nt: TGTGCCAGCAGCTTAATTGGGCAAAGCCATGAGCAGTTCTTC

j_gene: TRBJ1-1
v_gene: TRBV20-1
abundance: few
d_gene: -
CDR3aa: CSAKGFGDTEAFF
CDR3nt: TGCAGTGCTAAGGGTTTCGGTGACACTGAAGCTTTCTTT

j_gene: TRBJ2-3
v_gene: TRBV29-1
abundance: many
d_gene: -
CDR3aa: CSAGTDTQYF
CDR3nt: TGCAGTGCCGGAACAGATACGCAGTATTTT

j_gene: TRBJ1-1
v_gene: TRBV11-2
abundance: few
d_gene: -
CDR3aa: CASSQKSGLNTEAFF
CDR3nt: TGTGCCAGCAGCCAAAAGTCCGGGTTGAACACTGAAGCTTTCTTT

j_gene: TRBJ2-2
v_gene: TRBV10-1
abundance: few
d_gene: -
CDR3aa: CASRVGEGPNTGELFF
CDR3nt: TGCGCCAGCAGGGTCGGAGAGGGCCCGAACACCGGGGAGCTGTTTTTT

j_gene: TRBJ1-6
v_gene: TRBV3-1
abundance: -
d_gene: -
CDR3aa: CASSQREGSPLHF
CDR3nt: TGTGCCAGCAGCCAACGTGAGGGGTCACCCCTCCACTTT

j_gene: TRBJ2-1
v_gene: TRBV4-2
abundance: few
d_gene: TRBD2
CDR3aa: CASSQGTPLTGGRDEQFF
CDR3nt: TGTGCCAGCAGCCAAGGGACCCCACTAACGGGAGGGCGGGATGAGCAGTTCTTC

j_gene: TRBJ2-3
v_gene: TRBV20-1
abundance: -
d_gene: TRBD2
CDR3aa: CSAPGLAGGSISATQYF
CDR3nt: TGCAGTGCTCCGGGACTAGCGGGAGGATCAATCAGTGCTACGCAGTATTTT

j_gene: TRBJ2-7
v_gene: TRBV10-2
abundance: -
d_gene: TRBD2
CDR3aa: CASSETKAGGPHEQYF
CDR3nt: TGCGCCAGCAGTGAAACGAAGGCGGGAGGGCCCCACGAGCAGTACTTC

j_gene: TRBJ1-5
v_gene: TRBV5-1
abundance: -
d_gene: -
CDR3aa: CASSPGVGPNQPQHF
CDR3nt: TGCGCCAGCAGCCCCGGGGTCGGCCCCAATCAGCCCCAGCATTTT

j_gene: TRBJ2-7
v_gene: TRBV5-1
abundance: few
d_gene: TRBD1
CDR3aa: CASSLYNSRGEQYF
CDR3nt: TGCGCCAGCAGCTTGTACAACTCCAGGGGGGAGCAGTACTTC

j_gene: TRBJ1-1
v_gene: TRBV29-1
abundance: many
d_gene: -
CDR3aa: CSVKTVNTEAFF
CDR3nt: TGCAGCGTTAAGACAGTGAACACTGAAGCTTTCTTT

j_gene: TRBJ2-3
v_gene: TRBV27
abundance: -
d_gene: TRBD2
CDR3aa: CASSRRLAQGPDTQYF
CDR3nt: TGTGCCAGCAGTCGAAGACTAGCTCAAGGCCCAGATACGCAGTATTTT

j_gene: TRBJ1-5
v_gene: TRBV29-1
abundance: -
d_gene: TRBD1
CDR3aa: CSVLQGDHQPQHF
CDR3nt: TGCAGCGTTTTACAGGGGGACCATCAGCCCCAGCATTTT

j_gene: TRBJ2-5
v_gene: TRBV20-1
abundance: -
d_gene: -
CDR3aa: CSARDYLLREETQYF
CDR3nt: TGCAGTGCTAGAGATTATTTGTTAAGGGAGGAGACCCAGTACTTC

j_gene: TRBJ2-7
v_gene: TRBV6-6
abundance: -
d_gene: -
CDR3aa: CASSYGEVLPYEQYF
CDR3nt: TGTGCCAGCAGTTACGGGGAGGTTTTACCCTACGAGCAGTACTTC

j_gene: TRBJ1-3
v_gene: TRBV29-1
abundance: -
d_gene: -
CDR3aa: CSASVSGNTIYF
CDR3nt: TGCAGCGCCTCAGTCTCTGGAAACACCATATATTTT

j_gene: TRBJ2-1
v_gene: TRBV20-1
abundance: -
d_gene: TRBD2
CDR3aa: CSATRGGNEQFF
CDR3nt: TGCAGTGCTACCCGGGGGGGGAATGAGCAGTTCTTC

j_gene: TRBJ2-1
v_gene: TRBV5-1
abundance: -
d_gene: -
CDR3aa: CASSFQAGGPYNEQFF
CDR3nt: TGCGCCAGCAGCTTTCAAGCAGGGGGGCCCTACAATGAGCAGTTCTTC

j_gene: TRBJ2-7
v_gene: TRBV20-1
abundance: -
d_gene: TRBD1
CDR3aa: CSANGDSPYEQYF
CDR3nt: TGCAGTGCTAACGGGGACAGTCCCTACGAGCAGTACTTC

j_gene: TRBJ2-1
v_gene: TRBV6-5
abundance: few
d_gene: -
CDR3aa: CASSYFGGSTGYEQFF
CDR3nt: TGTGCCAGCAGTTACTTTGGAGGGAGTACCGGATATGAGCAGTTCTTC

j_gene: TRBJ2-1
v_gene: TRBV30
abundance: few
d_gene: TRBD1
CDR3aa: CAWSYGTGGFEQFF
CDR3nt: TGTGCCTGGAGTTACGGGACAGGGGGCTTTGAGCAGTTCTTC

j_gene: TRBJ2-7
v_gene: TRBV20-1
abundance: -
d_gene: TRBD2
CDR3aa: CSATQGLAGVPPSF
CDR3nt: TGCAGTGCTACACAAGGACTAGCGGGAGTCCCCCCTTCCTTC

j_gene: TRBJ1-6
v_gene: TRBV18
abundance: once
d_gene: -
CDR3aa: CASSSRDGWNSPLHF
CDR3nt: TGTGCCAGCTCATCCCGGGACGGATGGAATTCACCCCTCCACTTT

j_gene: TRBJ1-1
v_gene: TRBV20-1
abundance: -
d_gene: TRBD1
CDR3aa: CSAGTGGIEAFF
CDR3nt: TGCAGTGCTGGGACAGGGGGTATTGAAGCTTTCTTT

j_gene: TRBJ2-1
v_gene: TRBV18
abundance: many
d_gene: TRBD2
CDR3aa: CASSPDPGTTEFF
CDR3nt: TGTGCCAGCTCACCCGATCCCGGGACTACGGAGTTCTTC

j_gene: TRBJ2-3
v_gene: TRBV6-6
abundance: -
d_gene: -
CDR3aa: CASKQGKGRAVTDTQYF
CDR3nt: TGTGCCAGCAAACAGGGCAAAGGGAGGGCGGTCACAGATACGCAGTATTTC

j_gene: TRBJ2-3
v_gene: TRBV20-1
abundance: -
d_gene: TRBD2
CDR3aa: CSANPSASGRAGDTQYF
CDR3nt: TGCAGTGCGAATCCGAGCGCTAGCGGGAGGGCCGGGGATACGCAGTATTTT

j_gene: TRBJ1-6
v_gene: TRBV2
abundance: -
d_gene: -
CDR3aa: CASGGGLQGRSSYNSPLHF
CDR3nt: TGTGCCAGCGGCGGCGGACTACAGGGAAGGAGCTCCTATAATTCACCCCTCCACTTT

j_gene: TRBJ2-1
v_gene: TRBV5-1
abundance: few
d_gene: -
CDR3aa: CASSPGADYNEQFF
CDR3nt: TGCGCCAGCAGCCCTGGGGCAGACTACAATGAGCAGTTCTTC

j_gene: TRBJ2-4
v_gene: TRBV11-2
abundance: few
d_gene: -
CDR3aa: CASSLVGGQNIQYF
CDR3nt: TGTGCCAGCAGCTTAGTGGGAGGTCAAAACATTCAGTACTTC

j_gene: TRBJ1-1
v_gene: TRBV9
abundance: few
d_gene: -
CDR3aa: CASSLRAFTEAFF
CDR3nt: TGTGCCAGCAGCCTCCGGGCCTTTACTGAAGCTTTCTTT

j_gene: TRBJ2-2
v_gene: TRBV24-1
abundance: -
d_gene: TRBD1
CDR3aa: CATSDLLYLRGRNTGELFF
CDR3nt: TGTGCCACCAGTGACCTCCTCTACCTAAGGGGGCGGAACACCGGGGAGCTGTTTTTT

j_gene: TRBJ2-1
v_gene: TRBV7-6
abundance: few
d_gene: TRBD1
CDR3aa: CASTGQGGINEQFF
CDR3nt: TGTGCCAGCACAGGACAGGGTGGGATCAATGAGCAGTTCTTC

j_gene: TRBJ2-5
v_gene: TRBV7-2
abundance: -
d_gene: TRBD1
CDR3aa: CASSRDRGSQETQYF
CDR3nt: TGTGCCAGCAGCCGAGACAGGGGAAGCCAAGAGACCCAGTACTTC

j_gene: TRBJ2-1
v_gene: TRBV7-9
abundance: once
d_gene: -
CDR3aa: CASSLEGRTSYNEQFF
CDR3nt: TGTGCCAGCAGCTTAGAAGGGAGGACCTCCTACAATGAGCAGTTCTTC

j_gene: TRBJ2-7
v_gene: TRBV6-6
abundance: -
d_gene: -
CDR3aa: CASSYSWDEQYF
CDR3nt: TGTGCCAGCAGTTACTCGTGGGACGAGCAGTACTTC

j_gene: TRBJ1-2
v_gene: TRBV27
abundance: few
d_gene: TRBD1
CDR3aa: CASSARQGARYGYTF
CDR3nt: TGTGCCAGCAGTGCGCGGCAGGGGGCCCGGTATGGCTACACCTTC

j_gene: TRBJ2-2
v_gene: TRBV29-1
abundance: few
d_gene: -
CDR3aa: CSVAWGRGRRTGELFF
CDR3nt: TGCAGCGTTGCCTGGGGAAGAGGGAGGAGGACCGGGGAGCTGTTTTTT

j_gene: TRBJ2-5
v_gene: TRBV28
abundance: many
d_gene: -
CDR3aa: CSTMVGGETQYF
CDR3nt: TGTTCCACAATGGTTGGGGGAGAGACCCAGTACTTC

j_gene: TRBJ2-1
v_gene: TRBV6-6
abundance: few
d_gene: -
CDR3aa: CASRLHNEQFF
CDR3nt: TGTGCCAGCAGGCTACACAATGAGCAGTTCTTC

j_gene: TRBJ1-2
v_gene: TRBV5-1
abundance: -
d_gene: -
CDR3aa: CASSLSRDGYTF
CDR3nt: TGCGCCAGCAGCTTGTCCCGGGATGGCTACACCTTC

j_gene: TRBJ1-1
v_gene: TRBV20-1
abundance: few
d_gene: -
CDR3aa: CSARGGHLNTEAFF
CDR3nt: TGCAGTGCTAGAGGGGGACATCTGAACACTGAAGCTTTCTTT

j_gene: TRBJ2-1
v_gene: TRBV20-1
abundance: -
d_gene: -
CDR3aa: CSARELDSYNEQFF
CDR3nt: TGCAGTGCTAGGGAACTAGACTCCTACAATGAGCAGTTCTTC

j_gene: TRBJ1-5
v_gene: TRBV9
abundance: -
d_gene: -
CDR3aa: CASSVDPTSNQPQHF
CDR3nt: TGTGCCAGCAGCGTAGACCCCACAAGCAATCAGCCCCAGCATTTT

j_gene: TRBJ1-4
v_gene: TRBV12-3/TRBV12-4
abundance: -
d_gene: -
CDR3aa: CASSLAAGVKLFF
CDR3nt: TGTGCCAGCAGTTTAGCTGCCGGAGTTAAACTGTTTTTT

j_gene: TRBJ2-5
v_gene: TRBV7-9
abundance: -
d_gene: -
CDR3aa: CASSLVIAEDQETQYF
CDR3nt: TGTGCCAGCAGCTTAGTTATAGCGGAGGACCAAGAGACCCAGTACTTC

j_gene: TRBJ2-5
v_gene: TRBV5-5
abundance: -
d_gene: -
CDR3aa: CASSHGSPETQYF
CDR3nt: TGTGCCAGCAGCCACGGGTCCCCAGAGACCCAGTACTTC

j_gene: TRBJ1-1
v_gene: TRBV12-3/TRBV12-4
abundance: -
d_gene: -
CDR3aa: CASSPSSTEAFF
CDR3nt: TGTGCCAGCAGTCCAAGTAGCACTGAAGCTTTCTTT

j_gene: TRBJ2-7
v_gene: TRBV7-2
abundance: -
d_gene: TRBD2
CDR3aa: CASSPPGLAYEQYF
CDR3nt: TGTGCCAGCAGCCCGCCGGGACTAGCTTACGAGCAGTACTTC

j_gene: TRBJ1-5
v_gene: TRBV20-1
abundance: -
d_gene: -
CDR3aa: CSASVSNQPQHF
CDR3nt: TGCAGTGCTAGTGTTAGCAATCAGCCCCAGCATTTT

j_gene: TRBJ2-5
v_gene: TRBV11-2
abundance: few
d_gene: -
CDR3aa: CASSPSGGGETQYF
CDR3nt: TGTGCCAGCAGCCCGAGCGGTGGGGGAGAGACCCAGTACTTC

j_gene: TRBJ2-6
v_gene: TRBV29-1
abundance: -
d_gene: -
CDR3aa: CSVELAESGANVLTF
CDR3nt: TGCAGCGTTGAACTTGCTGAGTCTGGGGCCAACGTCCTGACTTTC